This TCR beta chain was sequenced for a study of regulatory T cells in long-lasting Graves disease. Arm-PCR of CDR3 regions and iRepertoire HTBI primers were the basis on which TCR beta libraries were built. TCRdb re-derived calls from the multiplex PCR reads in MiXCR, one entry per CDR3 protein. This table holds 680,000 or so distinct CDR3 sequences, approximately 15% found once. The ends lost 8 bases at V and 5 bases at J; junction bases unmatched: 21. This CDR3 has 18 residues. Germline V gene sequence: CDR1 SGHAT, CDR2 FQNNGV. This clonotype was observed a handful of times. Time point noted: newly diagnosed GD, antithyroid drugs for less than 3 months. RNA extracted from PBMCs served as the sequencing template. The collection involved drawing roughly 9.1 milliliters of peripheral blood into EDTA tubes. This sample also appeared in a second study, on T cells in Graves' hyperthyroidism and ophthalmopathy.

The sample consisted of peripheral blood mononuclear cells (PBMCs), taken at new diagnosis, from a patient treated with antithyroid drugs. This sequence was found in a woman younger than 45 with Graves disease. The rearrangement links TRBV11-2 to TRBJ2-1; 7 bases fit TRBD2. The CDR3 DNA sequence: TGTGCCAGCTCACCAAATTGGGGAGGGACCAGCACGGACAATGAGCAGTTCTTC. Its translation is CASSPNWGGTSTDNEQFF.